Presented here are 9 T cell receptor beta chains from one specimen sequenced in a study of read filtering for tumor transcriptome and immune sequencing. Molecular barcoded adaptors covering alpha/delta and beta/gamma chains were used on roughly 370 ng RNA. TCRdb re-called the reads through MiXCR, storing one row per CDR3 protein. The data show about 28,000 distinct CDR3 sequences, with approximately 14% seen just once and about two fifths held by the top ten. Specimen: a population of CD138-negative cells sorted from bone marrow. Source of these receptors: a donor over 35 with multiple myeloma.

At least ten counts were recorded for this clonotype. The chain employs TRBV19 and TRBJ1-1; D is possibly TRBD1 (6 bases). Germline-derived CDR1 and CDR2 are LNHDA and SQIVND (reference sequence). This CDR3 is 14 amino acids long. The ends were cut back, 3 bases at V and 0 bases at J, with 8 bases in the middle. The CDR3 bases are TGTGCCAGTAGTATCGACAGGATGAACACTGAAGCTTTCTTT. This translates into CASSIDRMNTEAFF.

At least ten counts were recorded for this clonotype. This sequence joins TRBV7-2 and TRBJ1-1; no clear D gene. This CDR3 has 16 amino acids. CDR1 SGHTA and CDR2 FQGNSA come from the germline V gene. V gave up 0 bases and J gave up 0 bases, with 11 bases separating them. This CDR3 is CASSLARGLMNTEAFF. The CDR3 coding sequence is TGTGCCAGCAGCTTAGCAAGAGGGCTAATGAACACTGAAGCTTTCTTT.

This clonotype has at least ten counts. The chain recombines TRBV5-1 with TRBJ2-4, with a tentative D call TRBD2 (5 bases). The germline V gene encodes CDR1 SGHRS and CDR2 YFSETQ. This CDR3 has 13 residues. Trimming pared 5 bases from V and 8 bases from J, leaving 14 bases between. The CDR3 spells CASRSGVGDIQYF. CDR3 sequence (DNA): TGCGCCAGCAGGTCGGGTGTCGGGGACATTCAGTACTTC.

About this clonotype: This may be a read error, as it is one base from a much larger clone. The V call is TRBV9, the J call TRBJ2-5, with D possibly called TRBD1 or TRBD2 (5 bases each). Germline V gene data show CDR1 as SGDLS and CDR2 as YYNGEE. V was trimmed by 4 bases and J by 7 bases, leaving 20 bases between them. The CDR3 covers 15 residues. In nucleotides, the CDR3 is TGTGCCAGCAGCCCTAACCTCGGGGCCCAACCGACCCAGTACTTC. Translated, it gives CASSPNLGAQPTQYF. The entire variable domain, with the rest obtained from reference TRBV9 and TRBJ2-5, is as follows: DSGVTQTPKHLITATGQRVTLRCSPRSGDLSVYWYQQSLDQGLQFLIQYYNGEERAKGNILERFSAQQFPDLHSELNLSSLELGDSALYFCASSPNLGAQPTQYFGPGTRLLVL.

Details on this clonotype: A read error is the likely source, as a far larger clone sits one nucleotide away. The chain uses TRBV28 and TRBJ1-4; D unresolved. With the DNA end fitting TRBJ1-5 better, the J assignment may be wrong. The CDR3 extends over 14 amino acids. Germline V gives CDR1 MDHEN, CDR2 SYDVKM. The DNA for the CDR3 is TGTGCCAGCAGTTTACGGGAGGGCCGGAATACGCAGCATTTT. Residues: CASSLREGRNTQHF.

This clonotype was detected many times. The chain recombines TRBV24-1 with TRBJ1-1; the D is unclear. Germline CDR1 and CDR2: KGHDR and SFDVKD. The V gene lost 12 bases and the J gene lost 0 bases, with 16 bases spanning the gap. The CDR3 has 14 residues. In DNA form, the CDR3 reads TGTGCCGTGAGGGTCGACGCGATGAACACTGAAGCTTTCTTT. As protein: CAVRVDAMNTEAFF.

This clonotype was observed many times. The chain joins TRBV2 to TRBJ2-3; tentative D call: TRBD1 (6 bases). This CDR3 contains 14 residues. V lost 6 bases and J 4 bases, leaving 14 bases between the germline ends. The germline CDR1 and CDR2 sequences are SNHLY and FYNNEI. CDR3 in amino acids: CASRRLRGADTQYF. DNA for the CDR3: TGTGCCAGCAGACGACTCAGGGGCGCAGATACGCAGTATTTT.

The table lists this clonotype with many counts. This chain links TRBV7-8 with TRBJ1-5; unclear D gene. The CDR3 spans 15 residues. Looked up from germline, CDR1 is SGHVS and CDR2 is FQNEAQ. V shed 0 bases and J shed 9 bases, with 15 bases lying between them. The DNA of the CDR3 is TGTGCCAGCAGCTTAGCCAATCGAAAGGCCCTGCCCCAGCATTTT. Its translation: CASSLANRKALPQHF.

Many counts were recorded for this clonotype. The rearrangement joins TRBV28 to TRBJ1-2, with 8 bases identical to TRBD1. CDR1 MDHEN and CDR2 SYDVKM come from the germline V gene. V was pared by 1 base and J by 1 base, with 5 bases of the junction left unmatched. This CDR3 comprises 16 residues. The CDR3: CASSLLGTGDNYGYTF. CDR3 DNA sequence: TGTGCCAGCAGTTTATTGGGGACAGGAGATAACTATGGCTACACCTTC.